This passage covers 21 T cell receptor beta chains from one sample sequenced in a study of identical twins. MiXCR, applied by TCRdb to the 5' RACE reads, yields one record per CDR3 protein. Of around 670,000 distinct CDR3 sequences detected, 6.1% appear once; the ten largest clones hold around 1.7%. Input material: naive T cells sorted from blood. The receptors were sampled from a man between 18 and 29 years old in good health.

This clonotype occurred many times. CDR3 protein: CASSTGLTATDTQYF. The CDR3 nucleotides read TGTGCCAGCAGCACAGGGCTAACCGCCACAGATACGCAGTATTTT. V gene TRBV5-6 combines with J gene TRBJ2-3; possibly TRBD1 for D (6 bases). This CDR3 is 15 amino acids long. The germline CDR1 and CDR2 sequences are SGHDT and YYEEEE. Trimming removed 4 bases from V and 2 bases from J, with 14 bases in between. Using reference TRBV5-6 and TRBJ2-3 for the parts outside the CDR3, the full variable domain is DAGVTQSPTHLIKTRGQQVTLRCSPKSGHDTVSWYQQALGQGPQFIFQYYEEEERQRGNFPDRFSGHQFPNYSSELNVNALLLGDSALYLCASSTGLTATDTQYFGPGTRLTVL.

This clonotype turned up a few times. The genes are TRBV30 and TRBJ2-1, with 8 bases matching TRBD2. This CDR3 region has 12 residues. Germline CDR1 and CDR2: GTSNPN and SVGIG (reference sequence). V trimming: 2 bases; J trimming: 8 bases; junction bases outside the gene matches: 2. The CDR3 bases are TGTGCCTGGAGTAGCGGGAGCTATGAGCAGTTCTTC. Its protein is CAWSSGSYEQFF.

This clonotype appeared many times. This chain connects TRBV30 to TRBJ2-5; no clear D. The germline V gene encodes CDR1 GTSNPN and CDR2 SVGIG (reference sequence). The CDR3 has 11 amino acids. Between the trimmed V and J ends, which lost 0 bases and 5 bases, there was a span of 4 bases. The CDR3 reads CAWSVKETQYF. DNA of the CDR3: TGTGCCTGGAGTGTGAAGGAGACCCAGTACTTC.

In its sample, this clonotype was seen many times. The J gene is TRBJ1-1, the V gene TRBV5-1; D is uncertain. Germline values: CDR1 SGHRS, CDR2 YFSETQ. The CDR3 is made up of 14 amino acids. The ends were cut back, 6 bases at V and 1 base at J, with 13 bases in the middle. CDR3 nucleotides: TGCGCCAGCACGTCGGGAAAAGGGAACACTGAAGCTTTCTTT. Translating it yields CASTSGKGNTEAFF. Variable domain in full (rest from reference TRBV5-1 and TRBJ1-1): KAGVTQTPRYLIKTRGQQVTLSCSPISGHRSVSWYQQTPGQGLQFLFEYFSETQRNKGNFPGRFSGRQFSNSRSEMNVSTLELGDSALYLCASTSGKGNTEAFFGQGTRLTVV.

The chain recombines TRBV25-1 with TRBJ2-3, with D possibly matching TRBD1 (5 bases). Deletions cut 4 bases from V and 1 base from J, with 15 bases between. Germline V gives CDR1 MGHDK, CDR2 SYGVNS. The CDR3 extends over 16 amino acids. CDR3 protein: CASSAESAGRTDTQYF. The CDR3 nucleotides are TGTGCCAGCAGTGCTGAATCGGCAGGGCGCACAGATACGCAGTATTTT.

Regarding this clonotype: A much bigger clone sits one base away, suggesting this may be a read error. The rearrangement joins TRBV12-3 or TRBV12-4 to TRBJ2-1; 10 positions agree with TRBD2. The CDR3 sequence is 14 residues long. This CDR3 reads CASRSGTSDNELFF. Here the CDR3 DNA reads TGTGCCAGCAGATCCGGGACTAGCGACAATGAGCTGTTCTTC.

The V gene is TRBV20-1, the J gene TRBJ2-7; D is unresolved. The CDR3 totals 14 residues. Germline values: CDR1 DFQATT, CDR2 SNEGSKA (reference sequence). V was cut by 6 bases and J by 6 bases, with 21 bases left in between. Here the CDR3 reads CSAPDPSSASEQYF. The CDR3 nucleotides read TGCAGTGCGCCCGACCCCTCGTCGGCTTCCGAGCAGTACTTC.

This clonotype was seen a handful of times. This CDR3 is CASSLRGVPSSYNEQFF. CDR3 DNA: TGTGCCAGCAGCCTGCGAGGAGTCCCCAGCTCCTACAATGAGCAGTTCTTC. This chain connects TRBV5-5 to TRBJ2-1, with D unclear. The CDR3 length is 17 residues. Trimming stripped 4 bases from V and 0 bases from J, with 17 bases between. Germline CDR1 is SGHKS and CDR2 is YYEKEE (reference sequence).

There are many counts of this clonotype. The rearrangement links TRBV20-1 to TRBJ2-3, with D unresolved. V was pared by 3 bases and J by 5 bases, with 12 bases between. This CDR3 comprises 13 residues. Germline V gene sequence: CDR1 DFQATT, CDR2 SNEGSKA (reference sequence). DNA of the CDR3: TGCAGTGCTAGGAGCCCGTTGCTAGATACGCAGTATTTT. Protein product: CSARSPLLDTQYF.

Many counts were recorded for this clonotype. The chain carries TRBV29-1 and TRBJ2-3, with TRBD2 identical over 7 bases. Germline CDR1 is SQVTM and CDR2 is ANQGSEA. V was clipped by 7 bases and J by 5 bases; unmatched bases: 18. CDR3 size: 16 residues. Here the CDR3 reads CSAEEVMGEGRDTQYF. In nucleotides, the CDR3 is TGCAGCGCTGAGGAGGTAATGGGGGAGGGCCGAGATACGCAGTATTTT.

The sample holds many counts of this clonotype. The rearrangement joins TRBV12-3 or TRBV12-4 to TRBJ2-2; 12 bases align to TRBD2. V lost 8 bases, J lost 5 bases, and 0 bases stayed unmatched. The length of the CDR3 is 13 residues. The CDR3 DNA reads TGTGCCAGCCTAGCGGGAGGGACCGGGGAGCTGTTTTTT. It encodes CASLAGGTGELFF.

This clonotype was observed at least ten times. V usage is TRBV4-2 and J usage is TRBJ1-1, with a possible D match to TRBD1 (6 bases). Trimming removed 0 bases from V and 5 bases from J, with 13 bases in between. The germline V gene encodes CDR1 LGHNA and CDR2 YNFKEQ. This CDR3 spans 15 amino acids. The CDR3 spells CASSQDRGGRTEAFF. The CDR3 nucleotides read TGTGCCAGCAGCCAAGATCGTGGGGGGCGGACTGAAGCTTTCTTT.

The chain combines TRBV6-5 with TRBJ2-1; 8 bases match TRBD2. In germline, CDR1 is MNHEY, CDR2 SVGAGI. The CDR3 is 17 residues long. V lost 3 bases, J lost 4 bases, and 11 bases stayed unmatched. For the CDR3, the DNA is TGTGCCAGCAGTTATTCACCACTAGCGGACACATACAATGAGCAGTTCTTC. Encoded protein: CASSYSPLADTYNEQFF.

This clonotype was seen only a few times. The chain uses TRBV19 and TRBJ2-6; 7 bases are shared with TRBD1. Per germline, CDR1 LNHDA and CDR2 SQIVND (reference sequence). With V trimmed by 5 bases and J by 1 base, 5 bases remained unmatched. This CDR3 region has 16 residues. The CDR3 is CASSPDRVSGANVLTF. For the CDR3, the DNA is TGTGCCAGTAGTCCTGACAGGGTATCTGGGGCCAACGTCCTGACTTTC. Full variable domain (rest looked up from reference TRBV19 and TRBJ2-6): DGGITQSPKYLFRKEGQNVTLSCEQNLNHDAMYWYRQDPGQGLRLIYYSQIVNDFQKGDIAEGYSVSREKKESFPLTVTSAQKNPTAFYLCASSPDRVSGANVLTFGAGSRLTVL.

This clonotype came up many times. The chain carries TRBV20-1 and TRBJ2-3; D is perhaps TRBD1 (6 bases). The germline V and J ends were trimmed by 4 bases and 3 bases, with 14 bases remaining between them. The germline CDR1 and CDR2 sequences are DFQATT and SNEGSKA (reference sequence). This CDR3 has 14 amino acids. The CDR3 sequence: CSATTGIVTDTQYF. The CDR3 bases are TGCAGTGCTACCACAGGGATCGTTACAGATACGCAGTATTTT.

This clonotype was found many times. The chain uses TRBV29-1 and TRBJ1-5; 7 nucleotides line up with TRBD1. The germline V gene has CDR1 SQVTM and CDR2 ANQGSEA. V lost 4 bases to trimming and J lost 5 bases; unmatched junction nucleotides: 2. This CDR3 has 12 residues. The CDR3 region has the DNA TGCAGCGTTGCAGGGGGTGATCAGCCCCAGCATTTT. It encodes CSVAGGDQPQHF.

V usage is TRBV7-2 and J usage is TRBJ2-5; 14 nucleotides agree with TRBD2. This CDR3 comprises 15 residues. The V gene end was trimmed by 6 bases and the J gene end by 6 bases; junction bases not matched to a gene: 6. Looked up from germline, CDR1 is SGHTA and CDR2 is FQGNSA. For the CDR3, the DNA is TGTGCCAGCAGGCGAGGGACTAGCGGGAGAAAGACCCAGTACTTC. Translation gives CASRRGTSGRKTQYF.

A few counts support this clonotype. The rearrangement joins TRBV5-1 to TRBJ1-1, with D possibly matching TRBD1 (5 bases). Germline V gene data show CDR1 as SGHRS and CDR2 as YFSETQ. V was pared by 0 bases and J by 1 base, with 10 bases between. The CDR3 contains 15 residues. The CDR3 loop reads CASSLEGRQNTEAFF. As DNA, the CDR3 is TGCGCCAGCAGCTTGGAGGGACGTCAGAACACTGAAGCTTTCTTT.

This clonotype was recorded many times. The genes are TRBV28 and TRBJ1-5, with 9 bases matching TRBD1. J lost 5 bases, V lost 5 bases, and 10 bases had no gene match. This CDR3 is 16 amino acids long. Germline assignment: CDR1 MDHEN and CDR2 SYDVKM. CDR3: CASSPPVDRGYQPQHF. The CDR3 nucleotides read TGTGCCAGCAGTCCCCCGGTGGACAGGGGCTATCAGCCCCAGCATTTT.

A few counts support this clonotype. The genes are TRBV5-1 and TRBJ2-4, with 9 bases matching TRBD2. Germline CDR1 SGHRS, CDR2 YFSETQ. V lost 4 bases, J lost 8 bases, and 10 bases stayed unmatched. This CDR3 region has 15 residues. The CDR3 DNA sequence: TGCGCCAGCAGCGATGGGACTAGCCGGATGGACATTCAGTACTTC. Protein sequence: CASSDGTSRMDIQYF.

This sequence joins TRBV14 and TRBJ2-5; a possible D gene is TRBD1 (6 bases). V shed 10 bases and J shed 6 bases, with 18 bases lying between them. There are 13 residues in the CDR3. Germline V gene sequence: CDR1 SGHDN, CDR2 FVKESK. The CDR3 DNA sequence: TGTGCCACCGCCGCAGGATGGGGGCAGACCCAGTACTTC. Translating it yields CATAAGWGQTQYF.